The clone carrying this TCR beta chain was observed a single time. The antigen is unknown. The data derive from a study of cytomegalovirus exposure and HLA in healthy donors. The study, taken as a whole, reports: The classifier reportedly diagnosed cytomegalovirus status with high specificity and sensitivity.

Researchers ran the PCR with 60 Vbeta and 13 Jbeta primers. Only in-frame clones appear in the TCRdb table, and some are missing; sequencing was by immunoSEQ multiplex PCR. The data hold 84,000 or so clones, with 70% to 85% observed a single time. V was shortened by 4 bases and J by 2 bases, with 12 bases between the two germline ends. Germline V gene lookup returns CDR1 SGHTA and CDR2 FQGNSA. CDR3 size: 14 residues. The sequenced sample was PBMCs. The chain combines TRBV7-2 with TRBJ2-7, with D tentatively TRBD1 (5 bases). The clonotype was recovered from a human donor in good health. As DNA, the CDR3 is TGTGCCAGCAGCTCGTTCACAGGAACCTACGAGCAGTACTTC. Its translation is CASSSFTGTYEQYF.